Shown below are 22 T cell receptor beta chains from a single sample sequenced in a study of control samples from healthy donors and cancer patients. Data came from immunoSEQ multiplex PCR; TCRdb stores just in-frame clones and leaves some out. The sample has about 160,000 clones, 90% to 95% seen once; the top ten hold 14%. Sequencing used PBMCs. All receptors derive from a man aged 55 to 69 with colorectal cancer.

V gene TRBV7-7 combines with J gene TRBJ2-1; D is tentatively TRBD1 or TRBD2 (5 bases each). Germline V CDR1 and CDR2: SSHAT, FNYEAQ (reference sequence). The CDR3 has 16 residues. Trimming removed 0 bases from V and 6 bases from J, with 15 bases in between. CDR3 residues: CASSLAYGRETNEQFF. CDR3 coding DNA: TGTGCCAGCAGCTTAGCGTATGGCAGGGAGACCAATGAGCAGTTCTTC. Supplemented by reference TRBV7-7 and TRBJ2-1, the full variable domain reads GAGVSQSPRYKVTKRGQDVTLRCDPISSHATLYWYQQALGQGPEFLTYFNYEAQPDKSGLPSDRFSAERPEGSISTLTIQRTEQRDSAMYRCASSLAYGRETNEQFFGPGTRLTVL.

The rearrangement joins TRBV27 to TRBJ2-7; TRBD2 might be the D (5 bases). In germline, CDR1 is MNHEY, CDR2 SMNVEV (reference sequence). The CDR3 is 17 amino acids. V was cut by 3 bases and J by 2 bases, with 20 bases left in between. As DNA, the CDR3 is TGTGCCAGCAGTTTCCTAACCCGGGGTACAAATACCTACGAGCAGTACTTC. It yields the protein CASSFLTRGTNTYEQYF.

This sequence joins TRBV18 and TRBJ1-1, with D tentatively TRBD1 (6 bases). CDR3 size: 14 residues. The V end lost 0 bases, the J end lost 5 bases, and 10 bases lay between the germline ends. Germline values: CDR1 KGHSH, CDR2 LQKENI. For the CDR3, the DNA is TGTGCCAGCTCACCACCGGGGGGCGGAACTGAAGCTTTCTTT. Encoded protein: CASSPPGGGTEAFF.

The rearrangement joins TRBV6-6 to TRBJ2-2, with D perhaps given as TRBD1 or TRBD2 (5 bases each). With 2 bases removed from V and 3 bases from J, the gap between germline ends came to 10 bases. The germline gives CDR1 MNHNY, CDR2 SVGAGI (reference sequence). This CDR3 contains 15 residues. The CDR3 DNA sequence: TGTGCCAGCAGTTACCGGGACCGGCACACCGGGGAGCTGTTTTTT. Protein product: CASSYRDRHTGELFF.

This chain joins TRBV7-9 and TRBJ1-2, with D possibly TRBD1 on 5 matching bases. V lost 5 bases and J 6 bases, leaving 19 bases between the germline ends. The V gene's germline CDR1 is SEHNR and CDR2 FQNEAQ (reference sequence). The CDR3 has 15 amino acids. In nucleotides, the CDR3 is TGTGCCAGCAGCGCCGAAGGTCGCAGGGCGGATGGCTACACCTTC. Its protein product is CASSAEGRRADGYTF.

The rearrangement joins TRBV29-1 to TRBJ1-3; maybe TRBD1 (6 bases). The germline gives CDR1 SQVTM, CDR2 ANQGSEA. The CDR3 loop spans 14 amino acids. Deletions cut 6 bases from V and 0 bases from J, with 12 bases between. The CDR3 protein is CSVGGQFSGNTIYF. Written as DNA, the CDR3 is TGCAGCGTGGGCGGACAGTTCTCTGGAAACACCATATATTTT.

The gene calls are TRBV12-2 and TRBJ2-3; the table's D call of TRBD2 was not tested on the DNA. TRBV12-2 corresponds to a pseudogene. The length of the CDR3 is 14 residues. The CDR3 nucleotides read TGTGCAAGTCGCTCCCGTCGCGGCGCAGATACGCAGTATTTT. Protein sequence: CASRSRRGADTQYF.

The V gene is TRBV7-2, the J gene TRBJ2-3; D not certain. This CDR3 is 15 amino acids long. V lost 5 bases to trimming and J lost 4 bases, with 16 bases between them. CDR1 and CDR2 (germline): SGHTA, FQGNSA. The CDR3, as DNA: TGTGCCAGCAGCCCCGCACTAAGACACTCAGATACGCAGTATTTT. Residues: CASSPALRHSDTQYF. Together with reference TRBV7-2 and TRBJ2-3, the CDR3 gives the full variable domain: GAGVSQSPSNKVTEKGKDVELRCDPISGHTALYWYRQSLGQGLEFLIYFQGNSAPDKSGLPSDRFSAERTGGSVSTLTIQRTQQEDSAVYLCASSPALRHSDTQYFGPGTRLTVL.

CDR3 in amino acids: CASSLDFSRTDTQYF. CDR3 bases: TGCGCCAGCAGCTTGGATTTTAGTCGCACAGATACGCAGTATTTT. V usage is TRBV5-1 and J usage is TRBJ2-3; D ambiguous. Trimming removed 0 bases from V and 1 base from J, with 9 bases in between. Germline-derived CDR1 and CDR2 are SGHRS and YFSETQ. The CDR3 consists of 15 residues.

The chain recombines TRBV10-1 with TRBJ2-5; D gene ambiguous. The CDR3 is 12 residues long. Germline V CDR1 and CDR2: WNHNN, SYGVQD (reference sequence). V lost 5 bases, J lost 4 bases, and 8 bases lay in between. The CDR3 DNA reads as TGCGCCAGCAGTAGAAGTGGAGAGACCCAGTACTTC. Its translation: CASSRSGETQYF.

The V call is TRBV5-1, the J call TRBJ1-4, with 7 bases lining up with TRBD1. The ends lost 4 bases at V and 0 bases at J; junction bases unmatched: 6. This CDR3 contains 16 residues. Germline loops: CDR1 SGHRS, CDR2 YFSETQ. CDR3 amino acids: CASSTGQATTNEKLFF. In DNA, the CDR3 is TGCGCCAGCAGCACCGGACAGGCCACAACTAATGAAAAACTGTTTTTT.

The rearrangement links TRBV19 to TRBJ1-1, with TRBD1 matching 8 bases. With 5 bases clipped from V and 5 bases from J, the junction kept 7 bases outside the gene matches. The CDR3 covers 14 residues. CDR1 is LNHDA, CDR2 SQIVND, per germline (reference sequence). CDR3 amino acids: CASSSWTGPTEAFF. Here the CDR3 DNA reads TGTGCCAGTAGTTCATGGACAGGGCCTACTGAAGCTTTCTTT.

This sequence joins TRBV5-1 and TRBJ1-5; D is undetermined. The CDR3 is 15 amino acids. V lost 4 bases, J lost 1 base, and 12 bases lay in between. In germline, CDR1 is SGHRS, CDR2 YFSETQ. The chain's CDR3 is CASSVAPGSNQPQHF. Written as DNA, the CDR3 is TGCGCCAGCAGCGTCGCGCCCGGAAGCAATCAGCCCCAGCATTTT.

For the CDR3, the DNA is TGTGCCAGCAGCCGAATGGGGACAGGGGCTACCGGGGAGCTGTTTTTT. It yields the protein CASSRMGTGATGELFF. The chain combines TRBV5-6 with TRBJ2-2; 10 bases match TRBD1. CDR3 length: 16 amino acids. Germline assignment: CDR1 SGHDT and CDR2 YYEEEE. V lost 4 bases and J lost 5; bases outside the gene matches: 8.

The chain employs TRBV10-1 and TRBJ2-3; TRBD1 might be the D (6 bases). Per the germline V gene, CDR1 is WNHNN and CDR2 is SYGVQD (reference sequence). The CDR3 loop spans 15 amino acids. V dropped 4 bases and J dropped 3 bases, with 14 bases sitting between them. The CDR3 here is CASSVQGEGTDTQYF. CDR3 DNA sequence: TGCGCCAGCAGTGTACAGGGCGAGGGAACAGATACGCAGTATTTT.

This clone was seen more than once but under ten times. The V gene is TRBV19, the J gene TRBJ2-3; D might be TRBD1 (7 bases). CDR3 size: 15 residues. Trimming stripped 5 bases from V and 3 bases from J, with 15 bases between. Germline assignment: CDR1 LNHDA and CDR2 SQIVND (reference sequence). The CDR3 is CASSPGGMITDTQYF. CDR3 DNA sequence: TGTGCCAGTAGTCCAGGGGGGATGATAACAGATACGCAGTATTTT.

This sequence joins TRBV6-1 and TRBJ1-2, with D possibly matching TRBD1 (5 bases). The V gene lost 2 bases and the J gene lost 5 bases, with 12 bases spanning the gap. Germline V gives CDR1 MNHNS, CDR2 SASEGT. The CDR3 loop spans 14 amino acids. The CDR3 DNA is TGTGCCAGCAGTGAAAGGGCAGACAGTTATGGCTACACCTTC. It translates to CASSERADSYGYTF.

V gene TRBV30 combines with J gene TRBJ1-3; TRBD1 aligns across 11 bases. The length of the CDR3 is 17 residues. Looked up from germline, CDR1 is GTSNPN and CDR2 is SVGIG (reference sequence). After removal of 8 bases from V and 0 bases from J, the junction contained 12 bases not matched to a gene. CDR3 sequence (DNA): TGTGCCCGGACGGGACAGGGGGTCTCCAACTCTGGAAACACCATATATTTT. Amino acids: CARTGQGVSNSGNTIYF.

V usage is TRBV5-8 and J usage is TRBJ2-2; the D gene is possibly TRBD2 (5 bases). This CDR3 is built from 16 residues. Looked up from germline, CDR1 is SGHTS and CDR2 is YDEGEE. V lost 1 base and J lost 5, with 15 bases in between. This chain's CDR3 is CASSLLTRRGTGELFF. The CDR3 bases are TGTGCCAGCAGCTTGCTGACACGCAGAGGGACCGGGGAGCTGTTTTTT.

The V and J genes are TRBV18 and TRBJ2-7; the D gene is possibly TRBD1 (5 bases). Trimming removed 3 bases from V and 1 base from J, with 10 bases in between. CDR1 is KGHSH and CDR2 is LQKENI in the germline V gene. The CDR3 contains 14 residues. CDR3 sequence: CASSPSRQSYEQYF. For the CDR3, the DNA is TGTGCCAGCTCACCCAGCCGACAGTCCTACGAGCAGTACTTC.

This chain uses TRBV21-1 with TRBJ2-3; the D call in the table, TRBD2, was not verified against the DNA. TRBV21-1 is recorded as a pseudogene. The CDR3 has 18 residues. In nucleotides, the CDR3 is TGTGCCAGCAGCAAATGGGTATTAGCGGGGGGAGACACAGATACGCAGTATTTT. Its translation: CASSKWVLAGGDTDTQYF.

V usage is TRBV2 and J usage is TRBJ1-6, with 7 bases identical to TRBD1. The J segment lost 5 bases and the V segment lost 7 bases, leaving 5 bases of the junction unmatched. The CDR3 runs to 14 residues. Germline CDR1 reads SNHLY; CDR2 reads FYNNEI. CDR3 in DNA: TGTGCCAGCAAAACGGGACAGAATAATTCACCCCTCCACTTT. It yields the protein CASKTGQNNSPLHF. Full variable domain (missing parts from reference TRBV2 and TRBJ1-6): EPEVTQTPSHQVTQMGQEVILRCVPISNHLYFYWYRQILGQKVEFLVSFYNNEISEKSEIFDDQFSVERPDGSNFTLKIRSTKLEDSAMYFCASKTGQNNSPLHFGNGTRLTVT.